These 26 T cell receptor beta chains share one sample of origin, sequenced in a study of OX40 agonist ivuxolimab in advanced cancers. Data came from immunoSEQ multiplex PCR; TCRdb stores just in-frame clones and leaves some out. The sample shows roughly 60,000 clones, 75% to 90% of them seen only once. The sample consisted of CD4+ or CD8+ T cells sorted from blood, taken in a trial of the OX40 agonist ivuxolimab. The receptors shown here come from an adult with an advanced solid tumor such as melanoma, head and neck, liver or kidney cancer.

The CDR3 coding sequence is TGTGCCAGCAGCTTAGCCAGCGGGAGGGACAATGAGCAGTTCTTC. Its protein is CASSLASGRDNEQFF. The chain joins TRBV13 to TRBJ2-1; TRBD2 agrees at 10 bases. In germline, CDR1 is PRHDT, CDR2 FYEKMQ (reference sequence). This CDR3 spans 15 amino acids. V was clipped by 1 base and J by 5 bases; unmatched bases: 2.

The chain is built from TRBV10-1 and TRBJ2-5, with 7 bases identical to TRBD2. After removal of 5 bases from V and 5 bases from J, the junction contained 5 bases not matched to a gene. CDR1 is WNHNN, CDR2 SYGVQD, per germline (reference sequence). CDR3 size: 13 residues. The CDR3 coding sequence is TGCGCCAGCAGTCGGGACTATCGGGAGACCCAGTACTTC. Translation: CASSRDYRETQYF.

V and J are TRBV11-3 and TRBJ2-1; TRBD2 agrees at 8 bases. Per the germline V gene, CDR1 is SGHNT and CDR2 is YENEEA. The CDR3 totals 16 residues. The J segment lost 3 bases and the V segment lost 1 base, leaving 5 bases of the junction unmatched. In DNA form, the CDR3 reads TGTGCCAGCAGCTTAGGGCTAGCGGGTGGCTACAATGAGCAGTTCTTC. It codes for CASSLGLAGGYNEQFF.

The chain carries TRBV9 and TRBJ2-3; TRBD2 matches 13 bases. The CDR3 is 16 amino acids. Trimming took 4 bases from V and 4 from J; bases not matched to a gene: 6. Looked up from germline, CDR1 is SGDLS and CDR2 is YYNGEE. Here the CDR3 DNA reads TGTGCCAGCAGCTCAACTAGCGGGGGGGCGGCAGATACGCAGTATTTT. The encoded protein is CASSSTSGGAADTQYF.

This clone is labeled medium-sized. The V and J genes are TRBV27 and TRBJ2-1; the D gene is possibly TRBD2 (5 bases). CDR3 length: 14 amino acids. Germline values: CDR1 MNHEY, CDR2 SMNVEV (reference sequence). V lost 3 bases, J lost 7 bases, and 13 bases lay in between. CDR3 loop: CASSLASDLNEQFF. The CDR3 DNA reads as TGTGCCAGCAGTTTGGCATCGGACTTAAATGAGCAGTTCTTC.

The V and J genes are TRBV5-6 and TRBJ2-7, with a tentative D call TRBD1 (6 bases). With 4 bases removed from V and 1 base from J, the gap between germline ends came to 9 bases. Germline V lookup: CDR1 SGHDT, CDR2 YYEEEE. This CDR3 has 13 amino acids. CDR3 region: CASSRDRSYEQYF. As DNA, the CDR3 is TGTGCCAGCAGCCGAGACAGGTCCTACGAGCAGTACTTC. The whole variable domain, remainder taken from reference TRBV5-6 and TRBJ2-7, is DAGVTQSPTHLIKTRGQQVTLRCSPKSGHDTVSWYQQALGQGPQFIFQYYEEEERQRGNFPDRFSGHQFPNYSSELNVNALLLGDSALYLCASSRDRSYEQYFGPGTRLTVT.

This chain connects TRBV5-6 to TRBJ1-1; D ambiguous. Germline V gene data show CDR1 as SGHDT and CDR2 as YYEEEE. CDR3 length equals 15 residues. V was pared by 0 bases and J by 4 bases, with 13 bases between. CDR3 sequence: CASSLAGRQFTEAFF. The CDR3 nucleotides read TGTGCCAGCAGCTTGGCCGGACGGCAATTCACTGAAGCTTTCTTT.

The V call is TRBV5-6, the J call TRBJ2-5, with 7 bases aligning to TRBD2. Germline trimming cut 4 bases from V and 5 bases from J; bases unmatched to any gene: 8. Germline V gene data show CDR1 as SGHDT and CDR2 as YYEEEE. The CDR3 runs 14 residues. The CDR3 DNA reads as TGTGCCAGCAGCGCCGGGGGGTCCGGGGAGACCCAGTACTTC. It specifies CASSAGGSGETQYF.

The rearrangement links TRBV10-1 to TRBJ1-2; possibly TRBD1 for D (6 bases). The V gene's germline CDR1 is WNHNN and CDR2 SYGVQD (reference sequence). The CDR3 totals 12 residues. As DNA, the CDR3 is TGCTTCGAGCCGGGACACGACTATGGCTACACCTTC. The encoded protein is CFEPGHDYGYTF.

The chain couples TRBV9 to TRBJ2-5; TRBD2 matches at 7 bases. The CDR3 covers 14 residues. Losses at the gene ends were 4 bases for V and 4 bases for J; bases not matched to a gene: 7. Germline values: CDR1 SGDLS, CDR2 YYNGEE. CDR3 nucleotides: TGTGCCAGCAGCACGGGCGGGAGTGGAGAGACCCAGTACTTC. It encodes CASSTGGSGETQYF.

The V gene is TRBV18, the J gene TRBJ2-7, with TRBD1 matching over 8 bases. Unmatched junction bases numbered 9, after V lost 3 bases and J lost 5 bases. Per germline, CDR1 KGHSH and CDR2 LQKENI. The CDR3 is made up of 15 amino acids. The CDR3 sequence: CASSPLGRGRNEQYF. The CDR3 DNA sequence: TGTGCCAGCTCACCTTTGGGCAGGGGGCGAAACGAGCAGTACTTC.

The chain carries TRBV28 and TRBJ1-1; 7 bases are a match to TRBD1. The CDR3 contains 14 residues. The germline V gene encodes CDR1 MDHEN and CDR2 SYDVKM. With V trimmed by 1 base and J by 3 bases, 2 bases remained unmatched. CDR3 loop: CASSLSGGYTEAFF. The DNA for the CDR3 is TGTGCCAGCAGTTTATCAGGGGGATACACTGAAGCTTTCTTT.

Written as DNA, the CDR3 is TGTGCCAGCAGTTCCCACACAAGCGGGAGTTCCTACGAGCAGTACTTC. Translation: CASSSHTSGSSYEQYF. The chain couples TRBV28 to TRBJ2-7, with 8 bases lining up with TRBD2. The trim removed 4 bases at V and 1 base at J, leaving 9 bases unmatched. Looked up from germline, CDR1 is MDHEN and CDR2 is SYDVKM. This CDR3 contains 16 residues.

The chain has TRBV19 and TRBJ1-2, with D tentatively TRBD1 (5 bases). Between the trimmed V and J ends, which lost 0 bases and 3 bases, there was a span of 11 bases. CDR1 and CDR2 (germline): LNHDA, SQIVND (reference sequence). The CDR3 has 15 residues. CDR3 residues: CASSIESRVDYGYTF. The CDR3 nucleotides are TGTGCCAGTAGTATAGAGAGCAGGGTCGACTATGGCTACACCTTC.

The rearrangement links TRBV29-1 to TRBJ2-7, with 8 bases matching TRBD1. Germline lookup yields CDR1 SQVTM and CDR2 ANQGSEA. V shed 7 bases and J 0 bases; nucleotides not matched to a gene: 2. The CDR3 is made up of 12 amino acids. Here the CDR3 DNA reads TGCAGCGGAGGACAGGGCTCCTACGAGCAGTACTTC. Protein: CSGGQGSYEQYF.

The CDR3 DNA sequence: TGTGCCATCAGTGAGACAGGTCTAGCCAAAAACATTCAGTACTTC. Its translation is CAISETGLAKNIQYF. V is TRBV10-3 and J is TRBJ2-4; D may be TRBD1 (5 bases). Germline V gene lookup returns CDR1 ENHRY and CDR2 SYGVKD. This CDR3 contains 15 residues. V gave up 2 bases and J gave up 0 bases, with 8 bases separating them.

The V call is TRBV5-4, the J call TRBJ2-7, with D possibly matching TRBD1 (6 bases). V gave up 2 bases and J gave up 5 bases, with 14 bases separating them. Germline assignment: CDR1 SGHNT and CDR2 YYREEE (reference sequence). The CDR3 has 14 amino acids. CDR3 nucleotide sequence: TGTGCCAGCAGCTTCGAACGGGGACACGACGAGCAGTACTTC. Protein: CASSFERGHDEQYF.

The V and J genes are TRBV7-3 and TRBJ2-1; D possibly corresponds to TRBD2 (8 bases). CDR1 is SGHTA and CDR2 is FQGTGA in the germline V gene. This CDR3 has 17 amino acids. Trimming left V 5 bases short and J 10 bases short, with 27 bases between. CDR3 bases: TGTGCCAGCAGCCCCCAAGGGGGCGGGAGGACCGAGAGGGAGCAGTTCTTC. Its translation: CASSPQGGGRTEREQFF.

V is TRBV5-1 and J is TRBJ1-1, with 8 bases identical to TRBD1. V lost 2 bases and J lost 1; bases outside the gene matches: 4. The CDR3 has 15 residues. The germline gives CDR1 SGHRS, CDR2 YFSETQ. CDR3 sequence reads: CASSLSGTGNTEAFF. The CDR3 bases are TGCGCCAGCAGCTTATCCGGGACAGGGAACACTGAAGCTTTCTTT.

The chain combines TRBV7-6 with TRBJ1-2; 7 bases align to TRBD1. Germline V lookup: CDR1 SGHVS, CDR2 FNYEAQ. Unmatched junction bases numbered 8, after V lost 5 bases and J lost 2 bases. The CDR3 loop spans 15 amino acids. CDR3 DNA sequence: TGTGCCAGCAGCCCAAGGACAGGAGGCAACTATGGCTACACCTTC. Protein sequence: CASSPRTGGNYGYTF.

CDR3 loop: CASSGVRSYEQYF. The CDR3 bases are TGTGCCAGCAGCGGGGTTCGATCCTACGAGCAGTACTTC. This chain links TRBV14 with TRBJ2-7; D is ambiguous. The CDR3 consists of 13 residues. Germline CDR1 SGHDN, CDR2 FVKESK. Trimming stripped 5 bases from V and 1 base from J, with 9 bases between.

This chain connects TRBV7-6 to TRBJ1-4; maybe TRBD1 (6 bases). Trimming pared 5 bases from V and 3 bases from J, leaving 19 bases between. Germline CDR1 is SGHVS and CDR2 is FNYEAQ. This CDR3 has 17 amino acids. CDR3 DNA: TGTGCCAGCAGCCCGGGACAACAGTACGTGGCTAATGAAAAACTGTTTTTT. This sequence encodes CASSPGQQYVANEKLFF.

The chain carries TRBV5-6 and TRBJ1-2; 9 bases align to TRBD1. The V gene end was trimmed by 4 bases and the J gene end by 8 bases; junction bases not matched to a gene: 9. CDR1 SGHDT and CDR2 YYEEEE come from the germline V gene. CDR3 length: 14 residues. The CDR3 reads CASSPGQGPQGYTF. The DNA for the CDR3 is TGTGCCAGCAGCCCAGGACAGGGGCCTCAAGGCTACACCTTC.

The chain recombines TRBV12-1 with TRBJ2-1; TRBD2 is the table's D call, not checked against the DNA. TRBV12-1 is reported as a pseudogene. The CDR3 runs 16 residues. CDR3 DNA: TGTGCCAGCAGCTTCCCAGGGCGGGGGGGCCTCGATGGGCAGTTCTTC. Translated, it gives CASSFPGRGGLDGQFF.

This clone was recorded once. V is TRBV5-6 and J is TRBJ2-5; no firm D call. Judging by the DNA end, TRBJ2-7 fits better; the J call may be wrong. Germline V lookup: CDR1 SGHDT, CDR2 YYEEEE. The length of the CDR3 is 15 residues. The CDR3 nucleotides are TGTGCCAGCAGCTTGGCCCCGGAGAGCTCCTACGAGCAGTACTTC. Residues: CASSLAPESSYEQYF.

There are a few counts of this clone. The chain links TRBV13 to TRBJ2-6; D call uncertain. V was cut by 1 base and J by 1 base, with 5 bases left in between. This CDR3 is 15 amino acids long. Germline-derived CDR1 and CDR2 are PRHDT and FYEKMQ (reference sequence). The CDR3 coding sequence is TGTGCCAGCAGCTTAGCCAGTTCTGGGGCCAACGTCCTGACTTTC. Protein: CASSLASSGANVLTF. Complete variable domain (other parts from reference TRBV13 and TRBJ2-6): AAGVIQSPRHLIKEKRETATLKCYPIPRHDTVYWYQQGPGQDPQFLISFYEKMQSDKGSIPDRFSAQQFSDYHSELNMSSLELGDSALYFCASSLASSGANVLTFGAGSRLTVL.